The rows below give T cell receptor beta chains drawn from one sample of a study of cytomegalovirus exposure and HLA in healthy donors. Only in-frame clones appear in the TCRdb table, and some are missing; sequencing was by immunoSEQ multiplex PCR. The sample lists about 64,000 clones, roughly 95% seen once, with less than 7% in the top ten. Sequenced: PBMCs. These receptors all come from a woman aged 18-29 years in good health and CMV-seropositive. CDR3s leave out the opening cysteine and the closing phenylalanine or tryptophan. Fields, in order: V gene, CDR3 length, J gene, CDR3 protein.

TRBV9	13	TRBJ2-5	ASSVTGGQVETQY
TRBV4-2	14	TRBJ1-2	ASSFEDSSANYGYT
TRBV6-1	11	TRBJ1-5	ASSDRGNQPQH
TRBV5-1	15	TRBJ1-3	ASSLGTGTGNGNTIY
TRBV4-1	13	TRBJ2-3	ASSLRTGETDTQY
TRBV28	12	TRBJ1-2	ASSFPGETDGYT
TRBV2	11	TRBJ1-2	ASDITDSYGYT
TRBV11-2	12	TRBJ1-2	ASRGQGLNYGYT
TRBV27	12	TRBJ2-7	ASRPTGGRGEQY
TRBV9	13	TRBJ2-5	ASSVTSGRAETQY
TRBV12-5	16	TRBJ2-1	ASGLPRPLGGVGDEQF
TRBV7-6	12	TRBJ2-3	ASSSSPTTDTQY
TRBV7-8	14	.	ASSLVTSGSVDEQF
TRBV29-1	11	TRBJ1-2	SVADRGGGGYT
TRBV2	11	TRBJ1-5	ASRVEQGQPQH
TRBV28	11	TRBJ2-5	ASSAQGPGTQY
TRBV4-2	13	TRBJ2-2	ASSQDRAMIGELF
TRBV10-1	15	TRBJ1-1	ASSPGTARRLNTEAF
TRBV27	12	TRBJ1-1	ASSGGTGDTEAF
TRBV9	13	TRBJ2-5	ASSSRQGVSETQY
TRBV7-9	10	TRBJ2-1	ASTRRGNEQF
TRBV19	14	TRBJ2-2	ASSRLAGVNTGELF
TRBV19	14	TRBJ2-3	ASSIIQGSRTDTQY
TRBV7-9	14	TRBJ1-5	ASSFVGFGGNQPQH
TRBV6-6	10	TRBJ1-1	ASGRVNTEAF
TRBV4-3	14	TRBJ2-7	ASSQDRGGDTYEQY
TRBV18	14	TRBJ2-7	ASSQTLSGGFNEQY
TRBV19	12	TRBJ1-2	ASRPRGLTEGYT
TRBV6-6	14	TRBJ1-3	ASRHTTGISGNTIY
TRBV21-1	10	TRBJ2-1	ASGRGDNEQF
TRBV18	14	TRBJ1-4	ASSPLLTVTNEKLF
TRBV5-3	13	TRBJ2-7	ARSPHEALPNEQY